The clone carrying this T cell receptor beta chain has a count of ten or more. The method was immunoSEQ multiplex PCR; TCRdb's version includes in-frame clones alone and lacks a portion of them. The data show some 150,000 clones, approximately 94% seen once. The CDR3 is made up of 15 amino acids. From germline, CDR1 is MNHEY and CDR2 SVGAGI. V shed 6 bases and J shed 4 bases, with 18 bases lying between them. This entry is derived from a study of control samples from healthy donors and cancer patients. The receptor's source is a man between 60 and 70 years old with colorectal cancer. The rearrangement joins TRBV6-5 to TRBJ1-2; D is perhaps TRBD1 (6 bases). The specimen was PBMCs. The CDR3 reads CASSPGRGAAYGYTF. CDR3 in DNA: TGTGCCAGCAGCCCCGGGCGGGGGGCGGCCTATGGCTACACCTTC.